This TCR beta chain stems from a study of regulatory and conventional T cells in RAG deficiency. Produced via immunoSEQ multiplex PCR; TCRdb's table is partial and in-frame only. The table includes 6,000 to 8,000 clones, around 82% detected once. This CDR3 contains 14 residues. The ends were cut back, 5 bases at V and 2 bases at J, with 12 bases in the middle. Germline assignment: CDR1 MNHEY and CDR2 SVGAGI. These data were likewise used in another study, on regulatory T cells. That source adds: Amplification used 52 TRBV primers and 13 TRBJ primers. Patient repertoires had restricted TRB V-J pairs and skewed V and J usage, most in Tregs.

Source material: CD8+ T cells sorted from blood. V and J are TRBV6-5 and TRBJ1-2; no definite D call. The TCR originated in a human donor in good health. The CDR3 loop is CASSLRSQNYGYTF. The CDR3 nucleotides are TGTGCCAGCAGTCTTCGGTCCCAAAACTATGGCTACACCTTC.